The 17 T cell receptor beta chains reported below all come from one sample, sequenced in a study of Ad26.COV2.S vaccination and SARS-CoV-2 variants. Sequencing was performed with immunoSEQ multiplex PCR; in TCRdb, only in-frame clones are kept and a portion is missing. The sample comprises a few hundred thousand clones, under 90% of which are singletons, and 7% to 9.5% rests with the top ten. Treatment specified: 15 to 20 received Ad26.COV2.S at low or high dose, single or two shots; roughly 5 received placebo; per-sample allocation not given. Samples analyzed were those drawn on day 63 after the first vaccine or placebo injection. The sequencing used peripheral blood, collected in a trial of Ad26.COV2.S vaccine versus placebo. Receptors were obtained from a person aged 18-60 years who received the Ad26.COV2.S COVID-19 vaccine or a placebo.

The chain carries TRBV4-1 and TRBJ1-2; D is unclear. V was clipped by 2 bases and J by 1 base, with 11 bases between them. The V gene's germline CDR1 is MGHRA and CDR2 YSYEKL. CDR3 length equals 15 residues. The CDR3: CASSQSLTGNYGYTF. DNA of the CDR3: TGCGCCAGCAGCCAATCATTGACGGGTAACTATGGCTACACCTTC.

This chain joins TRBV6-1 and TRBJ1-2; 7 bases agree with TRBD1. Germline CDR1 is MNHNS and CDR2 is SASEGT. This CDR3 comprises 14 residues. J gave up 7 bases and V 5 bases, and 10 bases lay outside the gene matches. The CDR3 bases are TGTGCCAGCAGTTCCCTACAGGGGCCGGGTGGCTACACCTTC. Encoded protein: CASSSLQGPGGYTF.

The chain couples TRBV4-1 to TRBJ1-3; D remains ambiguous. The CDR3 spans 15 residues. Germline CDR1 reads MGHRA; CDR2 reads YSYEKL. Trimming removed 0 bases at V and 3 bases at J, with 9 bases between. The CDR3: CASSQDRGGGNTIYF. The CDR3 DNA reads as TGCGCCAGCAGCCAAGATCGGGGAGGTGGAAACACCATATATTTT.

The V gene is TRBV6-5, the J gene TRBJ1-2, with 7 bases matching TRBD1. The V gene end was trimmed by 4 bases and the J gene end by 8 bases; junction bases not matched to a gene: 7. The germline CDR1 and CDR2 sequences are MNHEY and SVGAGI. This CDR3 contains 13 residues. CDR3 DNA: TGTGCCAGCAGTTTCGAACAGGGGAAGGGCTACACCTTC. This codes for CASSFEQGKGYTF.

The rearrangement joins TRBV27 to TRBJ2-5; TRBD1 or TRBD2 may be the D gene (5 bases each). Per the germline V gene, CDR1 is MNHEY and CDR2 is SMNVEV (reference sequence). CDR3 length: 15 residues. V was pared by 6 bases and J by 5 bases, with 19 bases between. CDR3 amino acids: CASRPPFQGRETQYF. The CDR3 DNA sequence: TGTGCCAGCAGGCCGCCTTTTCAGGGACGGGAGACCCAGTACTTC.

CDR3 sequence reads: CASSHSGGGLTDTQYF. For the CDR3, the DNA is TGTGCCAGCAGTCATAGCGGGGGGGGTCTCACAGATACGCAGTATTTT. The J gene is TRBJ2-3, the V gene TRBV27, with TRBD2 matching 11 bases. The CDR3 has 16 residues. V gave up 5 bases and J gave up 2 bases; unmatched junction bases: 6. Germline CDR1 is MNHEY and CDR2 is SMNVEV (reference sequence).

This clone was detected a few times. This chain connects TRBV27 to TRBJ1-5, with 10 bases matching TRBD1. CDR3 length: 14 amino acids. Per the germline V gene, CDR1 is MNHEY and CDR2 is SMNVEV (reference sequence). With 6 bases clipped from V and 6 bases from J, the junction kept 5 bases outside the gene matches. DNA for the CDR3: TGTGCCAGCAGGCCCGACAGGGGGCTTCAGCCCCAGCATTTT. Its protein product is CASRPDRGLQPQHF.

The chain has TRBV18 and TRBJ2-7, with 10 bases matching TRBD1. The CDR3 is 15 residues long. Germline assignment: CDR1 KGHSH and CDR2 LQKENI. Losses at the gene ends were 3 bases for V and 3 bases for J; bases not matched to a gene: 5. CDR3 DNA: TGTGCCAGCTCACCCCCCGGGACAGGGGTCTACGAGCAGTACTTC. It translates to CASSPPGTGVYEQYF.

The rearrangement links TRBV4-1 to TRBJ2-5; 8 bases are a match to TRBD1. This CDR3 has 16 residues. V shed 2 bases and J 3 bases; nucleotides not matched to a gene: 8. CDR1 MGHRA and CDR2 YSYEKL come from the germline V gene. The CDR3 sequence: CASSQTAGTGEETQYF. The CDR3 DNA reads TGCGCCAGCAGCCAAACTGCCGGGACAGGAGAAGAGACCCAGTACTTC.

The chain is built from TRBV7-2 and TRBJ1-6; no clear D. Germline CDR1 is SGHTA and CDR2 is FQGNSA. V was clipped by 2 bases and J by 5 bases, with 10 bases between them. The CDR3 consists of 15 residues. CDR3 DNA sequence: TGTGCCAGCAGCTTACTAGGCTTAGATAATTCACCCCTCCACTTT. Translating it yields CASSLLGLDNSPLHF.

V usage is TRBV24-1 and J usage is TRBJ2-1; 9 bases are a match to TRBD2. Germline assignment: CDR1 KGHDR and CDR2 SFDVKD. The CDR3 spans 14 residues. The V segment lost 2 bases and the J segment 8 bases; nucleotides outside the gene matches: 3. CDR3 DNA: TGTGCCACCAGTGATTGGACTAGCGAGGATGAGCAGTTCTTC. Protein product: CATSDWTSEDEQFF.

This clone has at least ten counts. The chain recombines TRBV30 with TRBJ2-2, with TRBD2 identical over 8 bases. CDR1 GTSNPN and CDR2 SVGIG come from the germline V gene (reference sequence). The trim removed 2 bases at V and 3 bases at J, leaving 5 bases unmatched. This CDR3 region has 15 residues. CDR3 region: CAWSWREEDTGELFF. CDR3 sequence (DNA): TGTGCCTGGAGTTGGCGGGAGGAGGACACCGGGGAGCTGTTTTTT. The entire variable domain, with the rest obtained from reference TRBV30 and TRBJ2-2, is as follows: SQTIHQWPATLVQPVGSPLSLECTVEGTSNPNLYWYRQAAGRGLQLLFYSVGIGQISSEVPQNLSASRPQDRQFILSSKKLLLSDSGFYLCAWSWREEDTGELFFGEGSRLTVL.

This clone was recorded many times. The chain employs TRBV27 and TRBJ2-2, with D tentatively TRBD2 (7 bases). Trimming cost V 0 bases and J 5 bases, with 13 bases left between them. This CDR3 comprises 16 residues. Germline assignment: CDR1 MNHEY and CDR2 SMNVEV (reference sequence). CDR3 bases: TGTGCCAGCAGTTTATCGGACAGCGGGGTAACCGGGGAGCTGTTTTTT. Protein: CASSLSDSGVTGELFF.

The chain recombines TRBV9 with TRBJ1-6, with D possibly TRBD1 on 5 matching bases. The V gene's germline CDR1 is SGDLS and CDR2 YYNGEE. The CDR3 sequence is 15 residues long. Deletions cut 3 bases from V and 9 bases from J, with 16 bases between. The DNA for the CDR3 is TGTGCCAGCAGCGCCGGGGGGTTAGGCACTTCACCCCTCCACTTT. This gives the protein CASSAGGLGTSPLHF.

With respect to this clone: Other DNA sequences in the same sample also yield this CDR3. The chain uses TRBV2 and TRBJ2-3, with 7 bases that match TRBD2. CDR3 length equals 13 residues. Trimming cost V 3 bases and J 6 bases; bases outside gene matches: 3. Germline-derived CDR1 and CDR2 are SNHLY and FYNNEI. The CDR3 is CASSEGRGDTQYF. Written as DNA, the CDR3 is TGTGCCAGCAGTGAGGGGCGGGGGGATACGCAGTATTTT.

The genes are TRBV27 and TRBJ2-7; 10 bases are a match to TRBD2. This CDR3 is 15 amino acids long. Germline V lookup: CDR1 MNHEY, CDR2 SMNVEV (reference sequence). The V gene end was trimmed by 3 bases and the J gene end by 4 bases; junction bases not matched to a gene: 6. In nucleotides, the CDR3 is TGTGCCAGCAGTTTGTCTAGCGGGAGAGCTTACGAGCAGTACTTC. This translates into CASSLSSGRAYEQYF.

This clone appeared once. This chain uses TRBV6-5 with TRBJ2-2; TRBD2 agrees at 7 bases. The CDR3 is made up of 14 amino acids. The germline V gene has CDR1 MNHEY and CDR2 SVGAGI. V lost 4 bases, J lost 9 bases, and 8 bases stayed unmatched. This CDR3 reads CASSWEGVSRELFF. DNA for the CDR3: TGTGCCAGCAGTTGGGAGGGAGTCTCCCGGGAGCTGTTTTTT.